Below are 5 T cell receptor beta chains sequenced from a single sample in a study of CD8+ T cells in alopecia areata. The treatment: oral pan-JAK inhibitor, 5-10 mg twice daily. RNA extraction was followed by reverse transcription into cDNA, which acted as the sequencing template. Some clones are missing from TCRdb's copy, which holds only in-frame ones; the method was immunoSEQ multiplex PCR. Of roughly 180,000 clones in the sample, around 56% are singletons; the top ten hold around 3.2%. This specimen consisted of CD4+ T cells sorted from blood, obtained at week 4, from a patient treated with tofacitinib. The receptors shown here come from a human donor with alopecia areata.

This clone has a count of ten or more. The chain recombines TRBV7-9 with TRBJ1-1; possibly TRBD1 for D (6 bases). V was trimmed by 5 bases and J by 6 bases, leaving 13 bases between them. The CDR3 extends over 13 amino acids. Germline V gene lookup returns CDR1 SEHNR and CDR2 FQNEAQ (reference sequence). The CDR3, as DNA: TGTGCCAGCAGCGAACAGGGAGGAGCTGAAGCTTTCTTT. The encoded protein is CASSEQGGAEAFF.

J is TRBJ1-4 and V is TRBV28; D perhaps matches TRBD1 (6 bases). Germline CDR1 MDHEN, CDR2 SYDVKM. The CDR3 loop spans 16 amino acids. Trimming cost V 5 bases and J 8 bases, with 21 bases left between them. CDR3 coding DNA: TGTGCCAGCAGTCTCCCCCTGCGGGGGGCTGGGGAAAAACTGTTTTTT. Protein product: CASSLPLRGAGEKLFF. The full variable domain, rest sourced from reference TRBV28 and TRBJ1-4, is DVKVTQSSRYLVKRTGEKVFLECVQDMDHENMFWYRQDPGLGLRLIYFSYDVKMKEKGDIPEGYSVSREKKERFSLILESASTNQTSMYLCASSLPLRGAGEKLFFGSGTQLSVL.

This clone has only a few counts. CDR3 DNA sequence: TGCGCCAGCAGCCAACAGGGGTATGGATCACCCCTCCACTTT. Protein sequence: CASSQQGYGSPLHF. The chain recombines TRBV5-1 with TRBJ1-6, with 7 bases that match TRBD1. This CDR3 contains 14 residues. Germline V lookup: CDR1 SGHRS, CDR2 YFSETQ. The V gene end was trimmed by 4 bases and the J gene end by 10 bases; junction bases not matched to a gene: 8.

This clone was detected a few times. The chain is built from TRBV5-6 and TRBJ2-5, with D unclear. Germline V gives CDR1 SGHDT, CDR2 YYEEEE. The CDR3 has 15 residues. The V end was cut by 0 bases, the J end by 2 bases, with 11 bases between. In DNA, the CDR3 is TGTGCCAGCAGCTTGGTAACAGCTCAACAAGAGACCCAGTACTTC. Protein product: CASSLVTAQQETQYF.

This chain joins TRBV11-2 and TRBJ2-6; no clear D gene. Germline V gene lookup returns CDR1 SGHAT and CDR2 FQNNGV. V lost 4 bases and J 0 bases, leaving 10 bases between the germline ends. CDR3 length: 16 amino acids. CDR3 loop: CASSSEWSSGANVLTF. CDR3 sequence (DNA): TGTGCCAGCAGCTCCGAATGGAGCTCTGGGGCCAACGTCCTGACTTTC.